This TCR beta chain was documented in a study of shared clonotypes between healthy human individuals (dated by TCRdb to 2020 to 2021). As for the study more broadly: The cohort included a few men and a couple of women between 18 and 49 years of age. For each donor, three plates each were used for CD4 naive and CD4 memory, two plates were used for CD8 naive, and one plate was used for CD8 memory. To estimate repertoire size and how much clonotype sharing occurs between individuals, the study deeply sequenced the blood TCR repertoires of five healthy adults. To increase sequencing depth and limit assay-specific biases, different laboratories used diverse techniques to prepare libraries and sequence TCR repertoires. Leukapheresis yielded between about 0.85 and 10 billion PBMCs per donor.

For the CD8 naive samples, CD45RO-negative cells were positively selected for CCR7, yielding a CD45RA+CCR7+ population from which TemRA cells were excluded. Donors were healthy HIV-negative adults with no recently reported acute infections or vaccinations. Only Caucasian adults living in Nashville, Tennessee, USA were represented among the donors. After blood collection by leukapheresis, PBMCs were isolated using Ficoll-Histopaque density gradient centrifugation and then cryopreserved in the vapor phase of liquid nitrogen. Purity and quantity of every magnetically sorted T cell population were checked by analytical flow cytometry. Each sorted fraction had its genomic DNA isolated and then quantified by UV absorbance on a Nanodrop 2000c. TCR CDR3 regions were amplified from genomic DNA by multiplex PCR using the deep immunoSEQ assay. Extracted genomic DNA from each cell subset was distributed evenly across all wells of several immunoSEQ 96-well plates, and each plate was treated as a replicate. Each replicate PCR for sorted subsets received around 210 ng genomic DNA, equal to roughly 30,000 T cell genomes. Purified libraries were quantified with a Qubit 3.0 fluorometer, sized on a Bioanalyzer 2100, and re-quantified with the KAPA Library Quantification kit. A separate single-read 150-cycle Illumina NextSeq 550 flow cell was used to sequence each immunoSEQ 96-well plate. In the authors' own workflow: Because the immunoSEQ output included only junctional sequences and no quality scores, the filtering could not be the same as the filtering used for full-length reads. Sequences were annotated with PyIR, a Python wrapper for IgBLAST v1.9, and V/J genes and CDR3 were assigned using IMGT germline references. Any read was removed if the V/J assignment was weak (E-value above 1e-6), the CDR3 was missing, or the read contained stop codons, out-of-frame junctions, or ambiguous translated residues. A V3J clonotype was defined by an identical inferred V gene, J gene, and CDR3 amino acid sequence. To compute the percentage overlap between repertoires, the number of shared unique clonotypes was divided by the size of the smaller repertoire. Richness of each repertoire was evaluated using RTK rarefaction, the Chao1 estimator, and Recon v2.1 estimates of unobserved clonotypes. Generation probabilities for all TCRbeta clonotypes obtained by the gDNA method from several donors were computed using OLGA. The immuneACCESS repertoire file appears here via TCRdb, limited to in-frame rearrangements. These files lack a portion of the clones; in checked studies, under half of the deficit traces to unresolved V genes, and the cause of the others is not known. The DNA was the basis for D and trimming; V, J and clone size are from that table. Counted in this sample were millions of clones; around 93% of them appeared once. The top ten hold more than 1.5% of the sample.

From the cysteine through the phenylalanine, the CDR3 covers 13 amino acids. The CDR3 DNA has 39 bases and is translated from base 1. V is pared back by 2 bases and J by 6 bases, with 9 bases lying between the germline termini. CDR1 and CDR2, per the germline V gene, are SGHTA and FQGTGA. What the study reported, not specific to this receptor: Higher generation probabilities were observed for clonotypes shared by all four sorted-subset donors than for non-shared clonotypes. Only blood was sampled, and tissue TCR repertoires likely differ from those in blood. About 5% of naive CD4, 3% to 3.5% of naive CD8, roughly 2.4% of memory CD4, and around 0.42% of memory CD8 clonotypes were shared across a few donors. The small number of donors limited the genetic and exposure-history diversity represented. Naive subsets generally had larger estimated clonotype richness than memory subsets. Incomplete sequencing was indicated by rarefaction of sorted-subset datasets, despite the large sequencing depth. Pairwise subsampling led to the expectation that sequencing depth would affect the degree of clonotype sharing among donors.

Of note for this clone: Its antigen is currently not known. No much larger clonotype is one base removed from it; base qualities were not supplied.

This clonotype was sampled from a man aged 18 to 30 in good health. Some clones in this sample may be carry-over from other donors' samples. Sequencing was done on a sample of naive CD8+ T cells from PBMCs. The intended sense of this specimen's cell subset or site label: CD45RA+CCR7+. The rearrangement combines TRBV7-3 with TRBJ2-3; the D gene cannot be resolved reliably. CDR3 loop: CASSLDPRDTQYF. Here is the DNA: TGTGCCAGCAGCTTAGATCCCCGGGATACGCAGTATTTT. Outside the CDR3, residues come from the reference TRBV7-3 and TRBJ2-3 proteins, so the full variable domain is: GAGVSQTPSNKVTEKGKYVELRCDPISGHTALYWYRQSLGQGPEFLIYFQGTGAADDSGLPNDRFFAVRPEGSVSTLKIQRTERGDSAVYLCASSLDPRDTQYFGPGTRLTVL.